The clone carrying this T cell receptor (beta chain) was detected only once. Its cognate antigen is unknown. The data were taken from a study of cytomegalovirus exposure and HLA in healthy donors. Study-wide results and caveats: TRBV6-2, TRBV6-3 and some other V segments were excluded as indistinguishable. Versus the approximately 720-donor mean, an Asian-associated ancestry cluster reportedly showed fewer N-insertions in a later analysis.

In the PCR, 60 Vbeta and 13 Jbeta primers were used. Here immunoSEQ multiplex PCR was the method, and the copy in TCRdb shows in-frame clones only, minus some. Among roughly 140,000 clones listed, 80% were seen once. Germline CDR1 and CDR2: GTSNPN and SVGIG (reference sequence). This CDR3 spans 12 amino acids. Sequenced: PBMCs. V gene TRBV30 combines with J gene TRBJ1-1, with D possibly TRBD1 on 5 matching bases. The sequence was collected from a man aged 35 to 55 in good health and CMV-seronegative. CDR3 DNA: TGTGCGGAGGGACGGACGAACACTGAAGCTTTCTTT. The encoded protein is CAEGRTNTEAFF.